The 25 T cell receptor beta chains given below trace back to one sample, sequenced in a study of cytomegalovirus exposure and HLA in healthy donors. Primers: 60 Vbeta forward and 13 Jbeta reverse. Produced via immunoSEQ multiplex PCR; TCRdb's table is partial and in-frame only. The repertoire includes 120,000 to 150,000 clones, around 80% of them detected once, and 1.2% sits in the top ten. The sequenced material came from PBMCs. The source is a female donor in good health and CMV-seronegative.

The chain joins TRBV6-5 to TRBJ2-1, with TRBD1 as a possible D gene (7 bases). Germline V lookup: CDR1 MNHEY, CDR2 SVGAGI. The V gene lost 4 bases and the J gene lost 9 bases, with 16 bases spanning the gap. The CDR3 has 14 residues. In nucleotides, the CDR3 is TGTGCCAGCAGTTCGGAGACAGGGAGGATTGAGCAGTTCTTC. It encodes CASSSETGRIEQFF.

This rearrangement joins TRBV28 to TRBJ2-7; the match to TRBD2 covers 13 bases. The length of the CDR3 is 12 residues. J was trimmed by 9 bases and V by 9 bases; bases with no gene match: 5. Germline lookup yields CDR1 MDHEN and CDR2 SYDVKM. The CDR3 reads CASGLAGAWQYF. The CDR3 coding sequence is TGTGCCAGTGGACTAGCGGGAGCGTGGCAGTACTTC.

The rearrangement links TRBV7-9 to TRBJ2-1; 11 positions agree with TRBD2. Germline-derived CDR1 and CDR2 are SEHNR and FQNEAQ (reference sequence). With V trimmed by 6 bases and J by 4 bases, 5 bases remained unmatched. The CDR3 has 15 residues. In nucleotides, the CDR3 is TGTGCCAGCAGGCATAGCGGGAGGGTTTACAATGAGCAGTTCTTC. It encodes CASRHSGRVYNEQFF.

V is TRBV30 and J is TRBJ1-1; unclear D gene. This CDR3 is 14 amino acids long. The V gene's germline CDR1 is GTSNPN and CDR2 SVGIG (reference sequence). The ends were cut back, 0 bases at V and 2 bases at J, with 10 bases in the middle. CDR3 nucleotide sequence: TGTGCCTGGAGTGTCTTGAGAGCCAACACTGAAGCTTTCTTT. This translates into CAWSVLRANTEAFF. The full variable domain, its missing parts supplied by reference TRBV30 and TRBJ1-1, is SQTIHQWPATLVQPVGSPLSLECTVEGTSNPNLYWYRQAAGRGLQLLFYSVGIGQISSEVPQNLSASRPQDRQFILSSKKLLLSDSGFYLCAWSVLRANTEAFFGQGTRLTVV.

V is TRBV27 and J is TRBJ2-7; 12 bases map to TRBD2. The V gene's germline CDR1 is MNHEY and CDR2 SMNVEV (reference sequence). The CDR3 sequence is 14 residues long. V lost 6 bases, J lost 7 bases, and 7 bases stayed unmatched. CDR3 loop: CASRRLAGALEQYF. CDR3 nucleotide sequence: TGTGCCAGCAGGAGACTAGCGGGAGCGTTGGAGCAGTACTTC.

This clone was seen a single time. The chain combines TRBV2 with TRBJ2-3; no clear D gene. Between the trimmed V and J ends, which lost 8 bases and 8 bases, there was a span of 14 bases. Germline CDR1 reads SNHLY; CDR2 reads FYNNEI. CDR3 size: 12 residues. CDR3 loop: CASVTKSGTQYF. The CDR3, as DNA: TGTGCCAGCGTTACCAAATCGGGTACGCAGTATTTT.

The chain links TRBV28 to TRBJ1-2, with 9 bases fitting TRBD1. J gave up 3 bases and V 6 bases, and 14 bases lay outside the gene matches. Germline V gene lookup returns CDR1 MDHEN and CDR2 SYDVKM. The CDR3 length is 17 residues. This chain's CDR3 is CASSFLSGTGSYYGYTF. The CDR3 DNA follows: TGTGCCAGCAGCTTCCTTTCCGGGACAGGGTCCTACTATGGCTACACCTTC.

The V and J genes are TRBV28 and TRBJ1-1; 8 bases are shared with TRBD1. V shed 5 bases, J shed 1 base, and the junction held 6 bases outside the gene matches. The germline V gene has CDR1 MDHEN and CDR2 SYDVKM. The CDR3 covers 15 residues. The CDR3: CASSPRTGPNTEAFF. In DNA, the CDR3 is TGTGCCAGCAGTCCCCGGACAGGGCCGAACACTGAAGCTTTCTTT.

The chain recombines TRBV5-1 with TRBJ2-1; 7 nucleotides align to TRBD1. Germline V CDR1 and CDR2: SGHRS, YFSETQ. V lost 5 bases and J lost 7; bases outside the gene matches: 12. CDR3 length: 15 amino acids. The CDR3 is CASRLTGQKRNEQFF. The DNA of the CDR3 is TGCGCCAGCAGACTGACAGGGCAAAAACGGAATGAGCAGTTCTTC.

The rearrangement joins TRBV4-1 to TRBJ2-2; D unresolved. Trimming removed 0 bases at V and 5 bases at J, with 13 bases between. This CDR3 region has 16 residues. Per the germline V gene, CDR1 is MGHRA and CDR2 is YSYEKL. Written as DNA, the CDR3 is TGCGCCAGCAGCCAAGACCCATGGCAGGAAACCGGGGAGCTGTTTTTT. Residues: CASSQDPWQETGELFF.

The chain uses TRBV4-1 and TRBJ1-2, with TRBD1 matching 9 bases. Germline lookup yields CDR1 MGHRA and CDR2 YSYEKL. This CDR3 region has 19 residues. With V trimmed by 4 bases and J by 4 bases, 19 bases remained unmatched. In DNA form, the CDR3 reads TGCGCCAGCAGCCTGAATCGACGCTTAGGGGGACAGGGAGGCTATGGCTACACCTTC. This encodes CASSLNRRLGGQGGYGYTF.

The chain couples TRBV6-5 to TRBJ1-2, with 12 bases aligning to TRBD1. This CDR3 is built from 15 residues. V was clipped by 6 bases and J by 7 bases; unmatched bases: 9. Germline V gene sequence: CDR1 MNHEY, CDR2 SVGAGI. The chain's CDR3 is CASREPGQGAFGYTF. Here the CDR3 DNA reads TGTGCCAGCAGGGAACCGGGACAGGGGGCGTTTGGCTACACCTTC.

V is TRBV28 and J is TRBJ2-3; no firm D call. Germline CDR1 MDHEN, CDR2 SYDVKM. The CDR3 extends over 12 amino acids. This chain's CDR3 is CASAERTDTQYF. The CDR3 nucleotides read TGTGCGTCTGCGGAGCGCACAGATACGCAGTATTTT. The full variable domain, rest sourced from reference TRBV28 and TRBJ2-3, is DVKVTQSSRYLVKRTGEKVFLECVQDMDHENMFWYRQDPGLGLRLIYFSYDVKMKEKGDIPEGYSVSREKKERFSLILESASTNQTSMYLCASAERTDTQYFGPGTRLTVL.

This clone was recorded only once. The gene calls are TRBV5-1 and TRBJ1-2; TRBD1 might be the D (5 bases). Germline CDR1 SGHRS, CDR2 YFSETQ. The V and J ends lost 6 bases and 0 bases respectively, with 21 bases between them. This CDR3 is 17 amino acids long. CDR3 in amino acids: CASKGQGGRTTNYGYTF. CDR3 coding DNA: TGCGCCAGCAAGGGGCAGGGAGGGAGGACAACTAACTATGGCTACACCTTC.

This clone was found once. The genes are TRBV7-9 and TRBJ2-5; 12 positions match TRBD2. After removal of 2 bases from V and 5 bases from J, the junction contained 6 bases not matched to a gene. The CDR3 has 16 residues. The germline V gene has CDR1 SEHNR and CDR2 FQNEAQ (reference sequence). The CDR3 loop is CASSLQTSGRKETQYF. In DNA form, the CDR3 reads TGTGCCAGCAGCTTACAGACTAGCGGGAGAAAGGAGACCCAGTACTTC.

Comment on this clone: A read error may be the cause here, since a much bigger clone is one base away. The V gene is TRBV6-1, the J gene TRBJ1-2; 11 bases line up with TRBD1. This CDR3 has 14 amino acids. Germline CDR1 reads MNHNS; CDR2 reads SASEGT. V was pared by 3 bases and J by 4 bases, with 1 base of the junction left unmatched. CDR3: CASSDGTGGYGYTF. CDR3 DNA sequence: TGTGCCAGCAGTGATGGGACAGGGGGCTATGGCTACACCTTC.

This clone was seen a few times. J is TRBJ2-7 and V is TRBV5-6; TRBD2 might be the D (6 bases). This CDR3 spans 16 amino acids. Germline loops: CDR1 SGHDT, CDR2 YYEEEE. V lost 2 bases to trimming and J lost 7 bases, with 22 bases between them. CDR3 in amino acids: CASSFPRESFPGEQYF. In DNA, the CDR3 is TGTGCCAGCAGCTTCCCCCGGGAGTCGTTCCCGGGGGAGCAGTACTTC.

The rearrangement joins TRBV6-5 to TRBJ2-7, with TRBD2 matching 9 bases. V was clipped by 7 bases and J by 2 bases; unmatched bases: 9. CDR3 size: 15 residues. Germline CDR1 MNHEY, CDR2 SVGAGI. In DNA form, the CDR3 reads TGTGCCAGCAAAGTAGCGGGAGCGGCCCCCTACGAGCAGTACTTC. Amino acid sequence: CASKVAGAAPYEQYF.

Comments on this clone: The junction departs from germline at one end; a sequencing error may be responsible. The rearrangement joins TRBV30 to TRBJ2-7, with D perhaps matching TRBD2 (5 bases). The germline V gene encodes CDR1 GTSNPN and CDR2 SVGIG (reference sequence). This CDR3 spans 15 amino acids. CDR3 sequence: CVWEDNAGSSYEQYF. The CDR3 DNA reads as TGTGTCTGGGAAGACAATGCTGGGAGCTCCTACGAGCAGTACTTC.

The rearrangement links TRBV7-8 to TRBJ1-5, with D perhaps matching TRBD1 (5 bases). The V gene's germline CDR1 is SGHVS and CDR2 FQNEAQ. With 5 bases removed from V and 1 base from J, the gap between germline ends came to 12 bases. CDR3 length: 15 amino acids. This CDR3 reads CASSPGAGSNQPQHF. The CDR3 bases are TGTGCCAGCAGCCCCGGGGCGGGGAGCAATCAGCCCCAGCATTTT. Supplemented by reference TRBV7-8 and TRBJ1-5, the full variable domain reads GAGVSQSPRYKVAKRGQDVALRCDPISGHVSLFWYQQALGQGPEFLTYFQNEAQLDKSGLPSDRFFAERPEGSVSTLKIQRTQQEDSAVYLCASSPGAGSNQPQHFGDGTRLSIL.

The chain has TRBV25-1 and TRBJ1-5, with D perhaps TRBD1 (6 bases). Germline CDR1 is MGHDK and CDR2 is SYGVNS. V lost 3 bases and J 4 bases, leaving 10 bases between the germline ends. The CDR3 contains 14 residues. The CDR3 sequence: CASSDRGPNQPQHF. Written as DNA, the CDR3 is TGTGCCAGCAGTGACAGGGGCCCTAATCAGCCCCAGCATTTT. Complete variable domain (other parts from reference TRBV25-1 and TRBJ1-5): EADIYQTPRYLVIGTGKKITLECSQTMGHDKMYWYQQDPGMELHLIHYSYGVNSTEKGDLSSESTVSRIRTEHFPLTLESARPSHTSQYLCASSDRGPNQPQHFGDGTRLSIL.

This clone was picked up one time. The chain is built from TRBV30 and TRBJ2-7; D perhaps matches TRBD1 (6 bases). The CDR3 consists of 13 residues. With 1 base removed from V and 5 bases from J, the gap between germline ends came to 12 bases. Germline V gene lookup returns CDR1 GTSNPN and CDR2 SVGIG (reference sequence). This chain's CDR3 is CAWSGGRKDEQYF. In nucleotides, the CDR3 is TGTGCCTGGAGTGGGGGGCGGAAGGACGAGCAGTACTTC.

The chain is built from TRBV27 and TRBJ2-1, with D perhaps matching TRBD2 (6 bases). Trimming shortened V by 3 bases and J by 6 bases, and 15 bases separated the two germline ends. The germline V gene has CDR1 MNHEY and CDR2 SMNVEV (reference sequence). This CDR3 region has 15 residues. CDR3 region: CASSFGGNWANEQFF. The CDR3 DNA follows: TGTGCCAGCAGTTTCGGAGGGAACTGGGCCAATGAGCAGTTCTTC.

V usage is TRBV6-1 and J usage is TRBJ1-5, with a tentative D call TRBD1 (5 bases). The CDR3 sequence is 15 residues long. Trimming cost V 2 bases and J 5 bases, with 13 bases left between them. CDR1 and CDR2 from the germline V gene are MNHNS and SASEGT. The CDR3 sequence is CASSELGGLDQPQHF. CDR3 sequence (DNA): TGTGCCAGCAGTGAATTGGGGGGACTGGATCAGCCCCAGCATTTT.

The rearrangement links TRBV11-3 to TRBJ2-1; 7 nucleotides line up with TRBD1. The CDR3 is 15 amino acids. Germline lookup yields CDR1 SGHNT and CDR2 YENEEA. Unmatched junction bases numbered 9, after V lost 5 bases and J lost 5 bases. The CDR3 DNA reads TGTGCCAGCAGCCGGAACCGGGACAGTGACAATGAGCAGTTCTTC. Translating gives CASSRNRDSDNEQFF.